This TCR beta chain was found in a study of neoadjuvant nivolumab and ipilimumab in lung cancer. Whole-study context: The combination arm added day-1 ipilimumab 1 mg/kg to nivolumab 3 mg/kg on days 1, 15, 29.

Remarks on this clone: As yet, its antigen is unknown.

Measured with immunoSEQ multiplex PCR; TCRdb has only the in-frame clones, and not every one. This sample carries over 25,000 clones, around 90% of them seen once, and the ten largest clones take under 2.5%. Study-wide results and limits: Pretherapy blood TCR richness correlated positively with resected tumor richness. TCR clonality did not significantly correlate with pathologic tumor regression. Resected tumors had greater TCR richness and clonality than uninvolved lung.

The CDR3 is made up of 14 amino acids. Trimming took off 4 bases at V and 2 bases at J, with 10 bases between the two ends. From germline, CDR1 is SGHRS and CDR2 YFSETQ. This sequence joins TRBV5-1 and TRBJ1-3; D remains unclear. The source is an adult with non-small cell lung cancer. This sample comprised peripheral blood, obtained after neoadjuvant nivolumab, alone or with ipilimumab, at or shortly before surgery. CDR3 nucleotides: TGCGCCAGCAGCCCGATTGCAGCTGGAAACACCATATATTTT. Protein product: CASSPIAAGNTIYF.